These T cell receptor beta chains were read from a single sample in a study of blood T cells in healthy people across ages. A single record per CDR3 protein comes from TCRdb applying MiXCR to the 5' RACE reads. The sample lists some 760,000 distinct CDR3 sequences; around 25% were seen once. These data also featured in a second study, about T cells of mothers and their children.

Sequences were obtained from blood. These receptors were taken from a boy under 18 in good health. Both conserved end residues are part of each CDR3. A D gene is named only where the DNA matches it firmly. Some rows have no size entry. The others give once, few or many, or a class for an expanded clone.

D	size	J	V	DNA	CDR3
.	.	TRBJ2-7	TRBV6-2/TRBV6-3	TGTGCCAGCAGTTACGACTTAGCGGTCTACGAGCAGTACTTC	CASSYDLAVYEQYF
.	.	TRBJ2-3	TRBV10-3	TGTGCCATCACCCAAGGGGGAGAGGGCACAGATACGCAGTATTTT	CAITQGGEGTDTQYF
TRBD1	.	TRBJ1-2	TRBV12-3/TRBV12-4	TGTGCCAGCAGTTTCGGGATAGGACAGGGAAACTATGGCTACACCTTC	CASSFGIGQGNYGYTF
.	.	TRBJ2-7	TRBV14	TGTGCCAGCAGCCAAGTCTTCGGGTCTTTTCCGTCCTACGAGCAGTACTTC	CASSQVFGSFPSYEQYF
.	.	TRBJ2-1	TRBV7-3	TGTGCCAGCAGCTCCTTGAGTAATGAGCAGTTCTTC	CASSSLSNEQFF
TRBD2	few	TRBJ2-1	TRBV4-3	TGCGCCAGCAGCCAAGATGGGAGCGGGGGGAACAATGAGCAGTTCTTC	CASSQDGSGGNNEQFF
.	.	TRBJ2-6	TRBV7-3	TGTGCCAGCAGCTTAACGGGGGGAGGGGGCTCTGGGGCCAACGTCCTGACTTTC	CASSLTGGGGSGANVLTF
TRBD1	few	TRBJ2-7	TRBV11-2	TGTGCCAGCAGCTTAGACAGGGGGAACTCCTACGAGCAGTACTTC	CASSLDRGNSYEQYF
TRBD1	.	TRBJ1-2	TRBV20-1	TGCAGTGCTAGTAAGACAGGGATGGGCTATGGCTACACCTTC	CSASKTGMGYGYTF
TRBD1	.	TRBJ1-2	TRBV13	TGTGCCAGCAGCTCCCGCTCGGGACAGGGGGACTATGGCTACACCTTC	CASSSRSGQGDYGYTF
.	once	TRBJ2-5	TRBV19	TGTGCCAGTAAGCCGGGATGGCGCGAGACCCAGTACTTC	CASKPGWRETQYF
TRBD2	.	TRBJ2-5	TRBV29-1	TGCAGCGTGACGGGGGGACTAGCGAGAACTACAGAGACCCAGTACTTC	CSVTGGLARTTETQYF
.	.	TRBJ2-7	TRBV5-1	TGCGCCAGCAGAGAGGGTTTGGGCACCTACGAGCAGTACTTC	CASREGLGTYEQYF
.	.	TRBJ2-3	TRBV7-6	TGTGCCAGCAGGAGACGGCACCCCTCAGATACGCAGTATTTT	CASRRRHPSDTQYF
.	few	TRBJ2-1	TRBV27	TGTGCCAGCAGTTTAGGCGGCCGGGAGAGCTCCTACAATGAGCAGTTCTTC	CASSLGGRESSYNEQFF
.	many	TRBJ2-7	TRBV7-9	TGTGCCAGCAGCTCTCGGGACACTTACTACGAGCAGTACTTC	CASSSRDTYYEQYF
.	.	TRBJ2-7	TRBV3-1	TGTGCCAGCAGCCAAGAAGTCCTACCCTACGAGCAGTACTTC	CASSQEVLPYEQYF
.	.	TRBJ1-1	TRBV12-3/TRBV12-4	TGTGCCATTGACGAGCAGAACACTGAAGCTTTCTTT	CAIDEQNTEAFF
TRBD1	.	TRBJ2-5	TRBV7-2	TGTGCCAGCAGCCACGACAGGGGGACCGAGACCCAGTACTTC	CASSHDRGTETQYF
.	.	TRBJ2-1	TRBV27	TGTGCCAGCAGTTCGTCCTGGGAGAATGAGCAGTTCTTC	CASSSSWENEQFF
TRBD1	many	TRBJ2-1	TRBV18	TGTGCCAGCTCACCGACCACAGGGGGCCGTGAGCAGTTCTTC	CASSPTTGGREQFF
TRBD1	.	TRBJ2-7	TRBV12-3/TRBV12-4	TGTGCCAGCAGTCCTGGGGGGACAGGGGGCCTTCGCGAGCAGTACTTC	CASSPGGTGGLREQYF
.	.	TRBJ1-1	TRBV3-1	TGTGCCAGCAGCCAAGTCCCCCCGAGCACTGAAGCTTTCTTT	CASSQVPPSTEAFF
.	.	TRBJ2-2	TRBV7-2	TGTGCCAGCAGCTTCCCTAGCGTCCAAGGGATTACCGGGGAGCTGTTTTTT	CASSFPSVQGITGELFF
TRBD1	few	TRBJ2-7	TRBV18	TGTGCCAGCTCACCTGCCGGGACAGGGCCCTACGAGCAGTACTTC	CASSPAGTGPYEQYF
.	.	TRBJ2-1	TRBV6-2/TRBV6-3	TGTGCCAGCAGCCTGCCCGGAGCTGAGCAGTTCTTC	CASSLPGAEQFF
TRBD2	.	TRBJ2-5	TRBV2	TGTGCCAGCAGTGCTGAGGCGGGAGGGCGATTTGAGACCCAGTACTTC	CASSAEAGGRFETQYF
TRBD1	.	TRBJ1-1	TRBV28	TGTGCCAGCAGATCCGACAGGGGCCATGAAGACACTGAAGCTTTCTTT	CASRSDRGHEDTEAFF
TRBD2	few	TRBJ2-7	TRBV6-2/TRBV6-3	TGTGCCAGCAGTTACGAGGGAGCGGGAGACATCTACGGGCAGTACTTC	CASSYEGAGDIYGQYF
.	many	TRBJ2-5	TRBV28	TGTGCCAGCAGTTTAACCTCTGCCGGAGAGACCCAGTACTTC	CASSLTSAGETQYF
.	.	TRBJ2-1	TRBV7-2	TGTGCCAGAAGCTTAGTACAGGGGAGGGCCTACAATGAGCAGTTCTTC	CARSLVQGRAYNEQFF
TRBD2	many	TRBJ2-7	TRBV27	TGTGCCAGCAGTAGACTAGCGGGGTCCTACGAGCAGTACTTC	CASSRLAGSYEQYF
.	.	TRBJ2-5	TRBV4-3	TGCGCCAGCAGCCAAGTCTTAGGGGTGGAGACCCAGTACTTC	CASSQVLGVETQYF
TRBD2	few	TRBJ2-7	TRBV4-1	TGCGCCAGCAGCCAACCAGGACGGGGGGACTACGAGCAGTACTTC	CASSQPGRGDYEQYF
.	.	TRBJ2-5	TRBV28	TGTGCCAGCAGTTCCCCCTCGAGCAGGACCCAGTACTTC	CASSSPSSRTQYF
.	.	TRBJ2-5	TRBV7-2	TGTGCCAGCAGCTTACCGGCTTACCGGGACTACCAAGAGACCCAGTACTTC	CASSLPAYRDYQETQYF